This T cell receptor (beta chain) was recorded in a study of blood T cell repertoires in COVID-19. Participant-reported clinical history was the basis for cohort assignment. Resolution of symptoms, clearance, or two negative PCRs was present in recovered Cohort 3 donors. Sequenced by immunoSEQ multiplex PCR; TCRdb stores in-frame clones only, minus some. The sample lists about 460,000 clones, 75% to 90% occurring once. In its sample, this clone was seen many times. This CDR3 is built from 18 residues. V trimming: 0 bases; J trimming: 4 bases; junction bases outside the gene matches: 8. Germline V CDR1 and CDR2: SGHTA, FQGNSA.

Sequencing was carried out using PBMCs or T cells enriched from blood (not recorded which). The chain combines TRBV7-2 with TRBJ2-4; TRBD2 matches at 11 bases. The TCR sequence derives from a woman aged 60 to 75 who had recovered from COVID-19. CDR3 amino acids: CASSLAASGGPSKNIQYF. CDR3 in DNA: TGTGCCAGCAGCTTAGCGGCTAGCGGGGGGCCTTCGAAAAACATTCAGTACTTC. Together with reference TRBV7-2 and TRBJ2-4, the CDR3 gives the full variable domain: GAGVSQSPSNKVTEKGKDVELRCDPISGHTALYWYRQSLGQGLEFLIYFQGNSAPDKSGLPSDRFSAERTGGSVSTLTIQRTQQEDSAVYLCASSLAASGGPSKNIQYFGAGTRLSVL.